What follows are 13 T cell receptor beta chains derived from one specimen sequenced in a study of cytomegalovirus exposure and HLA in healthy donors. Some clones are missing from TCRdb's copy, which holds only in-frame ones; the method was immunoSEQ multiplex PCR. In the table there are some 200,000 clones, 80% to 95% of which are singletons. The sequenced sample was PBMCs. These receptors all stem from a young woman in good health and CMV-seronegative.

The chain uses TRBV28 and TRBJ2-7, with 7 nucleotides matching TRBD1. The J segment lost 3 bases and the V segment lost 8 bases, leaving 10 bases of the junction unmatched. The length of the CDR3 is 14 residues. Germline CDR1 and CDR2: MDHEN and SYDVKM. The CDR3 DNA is TGTGCCAGCTGCCCCGGGACAGCAATCTACGAGCAGTACTTC. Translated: CASCPGTAIYEQYF.

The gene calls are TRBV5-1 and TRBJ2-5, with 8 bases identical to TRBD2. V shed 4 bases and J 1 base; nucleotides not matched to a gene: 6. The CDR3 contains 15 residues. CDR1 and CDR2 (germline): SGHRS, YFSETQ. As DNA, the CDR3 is TGCGCCAGCAGCCCGCTAACTAGCGGCCAAGAGACCCAGTACTTC. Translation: CASSPLTSGQETQYF.

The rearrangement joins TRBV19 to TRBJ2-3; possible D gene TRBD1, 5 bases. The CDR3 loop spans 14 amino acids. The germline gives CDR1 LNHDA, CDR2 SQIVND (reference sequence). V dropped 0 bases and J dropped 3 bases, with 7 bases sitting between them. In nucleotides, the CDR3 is TGTGCCAGTAGTATAGAAGCAGGGACAGATACGCAGTATTTT. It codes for CASSIEAGTDTQYF.

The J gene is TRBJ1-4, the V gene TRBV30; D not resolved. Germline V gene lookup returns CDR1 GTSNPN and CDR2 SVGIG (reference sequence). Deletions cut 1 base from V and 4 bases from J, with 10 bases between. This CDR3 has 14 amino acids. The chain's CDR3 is CAWSDAAVNEKLFF. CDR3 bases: TGTGCCTGGAGTGACGCAGCGGTTAATGAAAAACTGTTTTTT.

CDR3 in DNA: TGTGCCAGCAGCCAAGACCCGGCCCGAGGGACTAGCGGTTTCTACGAGCAGTACTTC. It yields the protein CASSQDPARGTSGFYEQYF. The chain links TRBV4-2 to TRBJ2-7; 11 bases fit TRBD2. This CDR3 region has 19 residues. Germline-derived CDR1 and CDR2 are LGHNA and YNFKEQ. Trimming removed 0 bases from V and 3 bases from J; junction bases left unmatched: 13.

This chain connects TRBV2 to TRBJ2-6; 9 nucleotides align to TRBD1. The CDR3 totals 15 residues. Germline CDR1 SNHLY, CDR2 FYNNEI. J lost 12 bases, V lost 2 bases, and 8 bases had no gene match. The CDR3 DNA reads TGTGCCAGCAGTGAAACGGGACAGGGAGTCATCGTCCTGACTTTC. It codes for CASSETGQGVIVLTF.

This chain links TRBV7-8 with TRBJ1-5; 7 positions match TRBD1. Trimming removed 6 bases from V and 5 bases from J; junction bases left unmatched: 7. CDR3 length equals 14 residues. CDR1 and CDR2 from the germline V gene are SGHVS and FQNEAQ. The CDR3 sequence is CASSKGASDQPQHF. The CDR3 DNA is TGTGCCAGCAGTAAGGGGGCCTCGGATCAGCCCCAGCATTTT.

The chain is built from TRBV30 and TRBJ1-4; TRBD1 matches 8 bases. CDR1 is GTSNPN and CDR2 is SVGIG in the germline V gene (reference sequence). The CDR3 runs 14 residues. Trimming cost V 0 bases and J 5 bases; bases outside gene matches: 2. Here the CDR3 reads CAWSVRQGNEKLFF. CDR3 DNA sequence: TGTGCCTGGAGTGTCCGACAGGGGAATGAAAAACTGTTTTTT.

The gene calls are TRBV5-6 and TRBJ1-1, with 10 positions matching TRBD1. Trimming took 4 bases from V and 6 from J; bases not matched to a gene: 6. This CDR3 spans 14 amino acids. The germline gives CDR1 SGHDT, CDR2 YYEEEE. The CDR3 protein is CASSIRDRGAEAFF. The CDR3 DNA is TGTGCCAGCAGCATCCGGGACAGGGGTGCTGAAGCTTTCTTT.

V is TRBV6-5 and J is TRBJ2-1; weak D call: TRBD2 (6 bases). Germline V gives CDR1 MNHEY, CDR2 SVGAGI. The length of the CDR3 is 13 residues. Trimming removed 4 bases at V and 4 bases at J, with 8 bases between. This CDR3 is CASSSGTYNEQFF. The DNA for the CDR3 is TGTGCCAGCAGTTCGGGGACTTACAATGAGCAGTTCTTC.

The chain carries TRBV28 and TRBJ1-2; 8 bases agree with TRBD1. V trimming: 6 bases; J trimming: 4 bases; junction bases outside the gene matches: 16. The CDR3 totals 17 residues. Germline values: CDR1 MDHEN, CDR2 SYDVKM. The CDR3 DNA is TGTGCCAGCAGCGCAATGGGACAGGCTCCTCAAATCTATGGCTACACCTTC. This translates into CASSAMGQAPQIYGYTF.

CDR3 sequence: CASSQYYNEQFF. The CDR3 bases are TGTGCCAGCAGCCAGTATTACAATGAGCAGTTCTTC. The chain uses TRBV4-2 and TRBJ2-1; D gene ambiguous. Germline V gene lookup returns CDR1 LGHNA and CDR2 YNFKEQ. The CDR3 sequence is 12 residues long. V gave up 3 bases and J gave up 4 bases, with 4 bases separating them.

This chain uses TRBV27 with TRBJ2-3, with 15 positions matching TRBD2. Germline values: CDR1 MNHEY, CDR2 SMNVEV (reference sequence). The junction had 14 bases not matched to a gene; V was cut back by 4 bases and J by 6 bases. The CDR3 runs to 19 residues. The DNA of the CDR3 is TGTGCCAGCAGTTCCTGGACTAGCGGGAGGGGTGGCAGCGGGGATACGCAGTATTTT. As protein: CASSSWTSGRGGSGDTQYF.